The 28 T cell receptor beta chains below were found in one sample sequenced in a study of T cells in localized non-small cell lung cancer. The data were produced by immunoSEQ multiplex PCR, yet TCRdb's version contains in-frame clones alone and is incomplete. The repertoire consists of 25,000 to 30,000 clones, with 80% to 95% occurring once and the leading ten covering over 25%. The sample was peripheral blood, taken before any cancer treatment. The source is a female donor older than 55 with stage I lung adenocarcinoma.

The chain recombines TRBV4-2 with TRBJ1-5; no definite D call. The CDR3 length is 14 residues. Germline V gene data show CDR1 as LGHNA and CDR2 as YNFKEQ. V lost 2 bases to trimming and J lost 4 bases, with 9 bases between them. The CDR3 bases are TGTGCCAGCAGCCAAATATTGGGGAATCAGCCCCAGCATTTT. It yields the protein CASSQILGNQPQHF.

This sequence joins TRBV5-8 and TRBJ2-1; D may be TRBD2 (6 bases). The V and J ends lost 4 bases and 2 bases respectively, with 10 bases between them. Per germline, CDR1 SGHTS and CDR2 YDEGEE. The CDR3 spans 14 residues. The CDR3 sequence: CASSRGTAYNEQFF. CDR3 DNA: TGTGCCAGCAGCCGAGGGACTGCCTACAATGAGCAGTTCTTC.

V gene TRBV5-1 combines with J gene TRBJ2-2; TRBD2 might be the D (5 bases). V lost 0 bases and J 6 bases, leaving 12 bases between the germline ends. The CDR3 has 15 residues. CDR1 and CDR2 (germline): SGHRS, YFSETQ. The CDR3 loop reads CASSLGQSGSGELFF. The DNA of the CDR3 is TGCGCCAGCAGCTTGGGACAAAGCGGCTCCGGGGAGCTGTTTTTT.

The chain recombines TRBV7-9 with TRBJ2-5, with 11 positions matching TRBD2. After removal of 4 bases from V and 5 bases from J, the junction contained 9 bases not matched to a gene. The CDR3 sequence is 16 residues long. Germline V lookup: CDR1 SEHNR, CDR2 FQNEAQ (reference sequence). CDR3 coding DNA: TGTGCCAGCAGCTCAGGGACTAGCGGTTTTCGGGAGACCCAGTACTTC. Amino acids: CASSSGTSGFRETQYF.

The rearrangement links TRBV2 to TRBJ1-2; weak D call: TRBD1 (5 bases). Trimming stripped 0 bases from V and 5 bases from J, with 10 bases between. Looked up from germline, CDR1 is SNHLY and CDR2 is FYNNEI. The CDR3 has 14 amino acids. The CDR3: CASSEARVLYGYTF. DNA of the CDR3: TGTGCCAGCAGTGAAGCCAGGGTGCTTTATGGCTACACCTTC. Combining the CDR3 with reference TRBV2 and TRBJ1-2 gives the whole variable domain EPEVTQTPSHQVTQMGQEVILRCVPISNHLYFYWYRQILGQKVEFLVSFYNNEISEKSEIFDDQFSVERPDGSNFTLKIRSTKLEDSAMYFCASSEARVLYGYTFGSGTRLTVV.

The gene calls are TRBV7-9 and TRBJ2-1; TRBD2 matches at 14 bases. The CDR3 is 18 residues long. The J segment lost 3 bases and the V segment lost 4 bases, leaving 8 bases of the junction unmatched. Germline CDR1 is SEHNR and CDR2 is FQNEAQ (reference sequence). In nucleotides, the CDR3 is TGTGCCAGCAGCTCCCCCCCGGGACTAGCGGGAGTCTACAATGAGCAGTTCTTC. This encodes CASSSPPGLAGVYNEQFF.

The chain has TRBV11-2 and TRBJ2-6; D is possibly TRBD1 (5 bases). Trimming stripped 5 bases from V and 0 bases from J, with 14 bases between. The length of the CDR3 is 17 residues. Germline values: CDR1 SGHAT, CDR2 FQNNGV. For the CDR3, the DNA is TGTGCCAGCAGCCCGAGGCAGGGTGGCTCTGGGGCCAACGTCCTGACTTTC. Protein product: CASSPRQGGSGANVLTF.

This rearrangement joins TRBV6-5 to TRBJ2-3; maybe TRBD1 (6 bases). The CDR3 is 15 amino acids. Germline V CDR1 and CDR2: MNHEY, SVGAGI. V lost 6 bases, J lost 0 bases, and 13 bases lay in between. CDR3 amino acids: CASSLQGTSTDTQYF. In DNA form, the CDR3 reads TGTGCCAGCAGCCTACAGGGAACTAGCACAGATACGCAGTATTTT.

Remarks on this clone: Germline and junction disagree at one end, which may indicate a read error. The chain recombines TRBV5-6 with TRBJ2-1; TRBD1 matches at 8 bases. Per the germline V gene, CDR1 is SGHDT and CDR2 is YYEEEE. This CDR3 region has 12 residues. The CDR3 loop is CASSGRTGKVLF. The CDR3 DNA reads as TGTGCCAGCAGCGGGAGGACAGGGAAGGTTCTCTTC.

In regard to this clone: Different DNA sequences within this sample yield the same CDR3. The chain uses TRBV5-4 and TRBJ2-7, with 7 bases aligning to TRBD2. Trimming removed 2 bases from V and 7 bases from J; junction bases left unmatched: 9. Germline V CDR1 and CDR2: SGHNT, YYREEE (reference sequence). This CDR3 spans 14 amino acids. In DNA, the CDR3 is TGTGCCAGCAGCTTATGGGGGGGTCGGCGGGAGCAGTACTTC. This codes for CASSLWGGRREQYF.

Only one count was recorded for this clone. V usage is TRBV6-5 and J usage is TRBJ1-4, with D possibly TRBD1 on 6 matching bases. The germline V and J ends were trimmed by 5 bases and 8 bases, with 12 bases remaining between them. This CDR3 comprises 13 residues. Germline V gives CDR1 MNHEY, CDR2 SVGAGI. CDR3 residues: CASSETGREKLFF. The CDR3 region has the DNA TGTGCCAGCAGTGAAACAGGGCGGGAAAAACTGTTTTTT.

The CDR3 DNA reads TGTGCCAGCAGTCCACCGGGACAGATTGTAAAGACCCAGTACTTC. This codes for CASSPPGQIVKTQYF. This chain uses TRBV27 with TRBJ2-5; TRBD1 matches at 7 bases. Per germline, CDR1 MNHEY and CDR2 SMNVEV (reference sequence). V was clipped by 5 bases and J by 6 bases; unmatched bases: 12. The length of the CDR3 is 15 residues.

This clone came up once. The rearrangement uses TRBV28 and TRBJ2-7; unclear D gene. V was pared by 9 bases and J by 6 bases, with 15 bases between. CDR3 length equals 12 residues. Germline CDR1 and CDR2: MDHEN and SYDVKM. For the CDR3, the DNA is TGTGCCAGTCCGAGCGCTCAAGGCGAGCAGTACTTC. This translates into CASPSAQGEQYF.

The chain joins TRBV27 to TRBJ2-1; 12 bases are a match to TRBD1. Germline CDR1 is MNHEY and CDR2 is SMNVEV (reference sequence). The CDR3 sequence is 14 residues long. J was trimmed by 6 bases and V by 10 bases; bases with no gene match: 7. The chain's CDR3 is CATKGDRGRNEQFF. The CDR3 coding sequence is TGTGCCACCAAGGGGGACAGGGGGCGCAATGAGCAGTTCTTC.

CDR3 nucleotides: TGTGCCAGCTCGCTTACAGGGTTGGTGAACACTGAAGCTTTCTTT. It yields the protein CASSLTGLVNTEAFF. The V gene is TRBV18, the J gene TRBJ1-1, with TRBD1 as a possible D gene (6 bases). CDR1 is KGHSH and CDR2 is LQKENI in the germline V gene. This CDR3 region has 15 residues. Trimming shortened V by 6 bases and J by 0 bases, and 14 bases separated the two germline ends.

The chain is built from TRBV5-1 and TRBJ2-5; D is possibly TRBD1 (5 bases). The CDR3 loop spans 15 amino acids. V lost 4 bases, J lost 1 base, and 14 bases lay in between. CDR1 is SGHRS and CDR2 is YFSETQ in the germline V gene. CDR3 protein: CASSRTGDPQETQYF. The CDR3 region has the DNA TGCGCCAGCAGCAGAACAGGAGATCCCCAAGAGACCCAGTACTTC. Full variable domain (outside the CDR3, taken from reference TRBV5-1 and TRBJ2-5): KAGVTQTPRYLIKTRGQQVTLSCSPISGHRSVSWYQQTPGQGLQFLFEYFSETQRNKGNFPGRFSGRQFSNSRSEMNVSTLELGDSALYLCASSRTGDPQETQYFGPGTRLLVL.

The genes are TRBV10-1 and TRBJ1-1; no clear D. Germline V gives CDR1 WNHNN, CDR2 SYGVQD (reference sequence). Between the trimmed V and J ends, which lost 8 bases and 4 bases, there was a span of 17 bases. CDR3 length: 14 residues. The CDR3 protein is CASSPVVTGTEAFF. In DNA form, the CDR3 reads TGCGCCAGCTCCCCGGTGGTTACCGGCACTGAAGCTTTCTTT.

This sequence joins TRBV6-1 and TRBJ1-2; 10 bases match TRBD1. Germline V gene sequence: CDR1 MNHNS, CDR2 SASEGT. This CDR3 contains 16 residues. With 4 bases clipped from V and 4 bases from J, the junction kept 9 bases outside the gene matches. This chain's CDR3 is CASSVLPGQGSYGYTF. CDR3 bases: TGTGCCAGCAGTGTCTTACCGGGACAGGGGTCCTATGGCTACACCTTC.

The V and J genes are TRBV10-3 and TRBJ1-2; D possibly corresponds to TRBD1 (5 bases). V dropped 0 bases and J dropped 8 bases, with 13 bases sitting between them. Germline assignment: CDR1 ENHRY and CDR2 SYGVKD. The CDR3 spans 14 residues. CDR3 sequence reads: CAISESMGVQGYTF. The CDR3 DNA reads as TGTGCCATCAGTGAGTCGATGGGGGTGCAGGGCTACACCTTC.

With regard to this clone: One end of the junction does not line up with germline, which may come from a read error. V is TRBV28 and J is TRBJ1-2; the match to TRBD1 covers 7 bases. The CDR3 consists of 12 residues. Germline-derived CDR1 and CDR2 are MDHEN and SYDVKM. The CDR3 sequence is CASSHLARDSLF. The CDR3 DNA reads as TGTGCCAGCAGCCACCTGGCCCGGGACAGCCTCTTC.

In its sample, this clone was seen a few times. This chain joins TRBV10-3 and TRBJ1-1; D unclear. V lost 0 bases and J lost 7, with 9 bases in between. Germline V gives CDR1 ENHRY, CDR2 SYGVKD. CDR3 size: 13 residues. CDR3 sequence (DNA): TGTGCCATCAGTGAGTCCAGCTCAAATGAAGCTTTCTTT. Translation: CAISESSSNEAFF.

The chain couples TRBV2 to TRBJ1-5; D unresolved. The germline V gene encodes CDR1 SNHLY and CDR2 FYNNEI. With 0 bases removed from V and 5 bases from J, the gap between germline ends came to 17 bases. The CDR3 runs to 17 residues. This CDR3 reads CASSEALREMIHQPQHF. The CDR3 nucleotides are TGTGCCAGCAGTGAAGCGCTTCGGGAAATGATCCATCAGCCCCAGCATTTT.

The count of this clone is one. This chain uses TRBV19 with TRBJ2-3; maybe TRBD2 (6 bases). This CDR3 contains 14 residues. The V end lost 5 bases, the J end lost 4 bases, and 13 bases lay between the germline ends. Looked up from germline, CDR1 is LNHDA and CDR2 is SQIVND (reference sequence). The CDR3: CASSLRDWADTQYF. The CDR3 coding sequence is TGTGCCAGTAGTCTGCGGGATTGGGCAGATACGCAGTATTTT.

This chain connects TRBV30 to TRBJ1-4; D remains unclear. CDR3 length: 12 residues. The V end was cut by 0 bases, the J end by 8 bases, with 7 bases between. Germline CDR1 reads GTSNPN; CDR2 reads SVGIG (reference sequence). The CDR3 bases are TGTGCCTGGAGTGTACTCGGGGAAAAACTGTTTTTT. Residues: CAWSVLGEKLFF.

V is TRBV4-1 and J is TRBJ2-6, with 7 positions matching TRBD1. V shed 0 bases, J shed 0 bases, and the junction held 8 bases outside the gene matches. Germline CDR1 MGHRA, CDR2 YSYEKL. This CDR3 region has 19 residues. Here the CDR3 reads CASSQDYTTGSSGANVLTF. CDR3 DNA: TGCGCCAGCAGCCAAGACTACACGACAGGGAGCTCTGGGGCCAACGTCCTGACTTTC.

J is TRBJ1-1 and V is TRBV27, with 7 bases matching TRBD1. The germline V gene has CDR1 MNHEY and CDR2 SMNVEV (reference sequence). The V gene end was trimmed by 6 bases and the J gene end by 5 bases; junction bases not matched to a gene: 9. This CDR3 is 14 amino acids long. CDR3 region: CASRETYRGTEAFF. CDR3 nucleotide sequence: TGTGCCAGCAGGGAGACATACAGGGGAACTGAAGCTTTCTTT.

The chain links TRBV7-7 to TRBJ2-5; 15 bases agree with TRBD2. V shed 4 bases and J 3 bases; nucleotides not matched to a gene: 3. This CDR3 contains 16 residues. Germline values: CDR1 SSHAT, CDR2 FNYEAQ (reference sequence). The chain's CDR3 is CASSSGLAGGEETQYF. The DNA for the CDR3 is TGTGCCAGCAGCTCAGGACTAGCGGGAGGGGAAGAGACCCAGTACTTC.

This sequence joins TRBV5-1 and TRBJ2-1; D gene unclear. The CDR3 runs to 13 residues. Per the germline V gene, CDR1 is SGHRS and CDR2 is YFSETQ. Trimming took 4 bases from V and 6 from J, leaving 11 bases between them. The CDR3 bases are TGCGCCAGCAGCCTACAAAACAGCAATGAGCAGTTCTTC. This sequence encodes CASSLQNSNEQFF.